Following are 2 T cell receptor beta chains from one sample sequenced in a study of T cells after posttransplantation cyclophosphamide. Cells defined as naive were viable CD3+CD4+ or CD3+CD8+ and CCR7+CD45RA+CD45RO-CD95-CD27+CD28+. This table comes from immunoSEQ multiplex PCR, and its TCRdb copy is limited to in-frame clones, with some not included. The sample contains more than 30,000 clones, approximately 90% of which appear only once. The sample was naive CD4+ T cells sorted from PBMCs. All receptors derive from a woman aged 60-70 years in good health, CMV-negative, and a related stem cell transplant donor.

This rearrangement joins TRBV30 to TRBJ1-1; D might be TRBD1 (5 bases). Trimming shortened V by 1 base and J by 5 bases, and 11 bases separated the two germline ends. CDR1 and CDR2 (germline): GTSNPN, SVGIG (reference sequence). This CDR3 has 13 residues. The CDR3 coding sequence is TGTGCCTGGAGTGCTCCGGGGGGGACTGAAGCTTTCTTT. Its translation: CAWSAPGGTEAFF.

The chain uses TRBV5-3 and TRBJ1-4; D unresolved. TRBV5-3 is an ORF; its function is uncertain. Deletions cut 0 bases from V and 5 bases from J, with 23 bases between. This CDR3 is built from 19 residues. The CDR3 sequence: CARSLAGHPSAEPNEKLFF. Here the CDR3 DNA reads TGTGCCAGAAGCTTGGCTGGCCACCCTAGCGCCGAGCCCAATGAAAAACTGTTTTTT.